What follows describes a single T cell receptor beta chain. Its antigen is undetermined. Other DNA variants within this sample encode the same CDR3. This entry belongs to a study of shared clonotypes between healthy human individuals. Study-level points and caveats: On the whole, naive subsets had larger estimated richness than memory subsets had. Some clonotypes were shared by all four sorted-subset donors, while others were not shared. The non-shared ones had lower generation probabilities than the shared ones.

V lost 5 bases, J lost 3 bases, and 12 bases lay in between. This CDR3 is built from 14 residues. Germline-derived CDR1 and CDR2 are SGHAT and FQNNGV. Genomic DNA belonging to each subset was distributed in equal measure over several immunoSEQ plates. Approximately 210 ng DNA, tens of thousands of T cell genomes, went into each sorted-subset replicate PCR. TCRdb keeps only in-frame clones here, not all; method: immunoSEQ multiplex PCR. The sample shows about 2 million clones, approximately 94% of them seen only once. Only CD45RO-negative cells positively selected for CCR7 counted as naive CD8 cells, so terminally differentiated effector memory CD45RA+ cells were excluded.

The genes are TRBV11-2 and TRBJ2-3; D call uncertain. The specimen sequenced was naive CD8+ T cells sorted from blood. This receptor was obtained from a young man in good health. The DNA for the CDR3 is TGTGCCAGCAGCCCCGGCGGTGGGACAGATACGCAGTATTTT. As protein: CASSPGGGTDTQYF.